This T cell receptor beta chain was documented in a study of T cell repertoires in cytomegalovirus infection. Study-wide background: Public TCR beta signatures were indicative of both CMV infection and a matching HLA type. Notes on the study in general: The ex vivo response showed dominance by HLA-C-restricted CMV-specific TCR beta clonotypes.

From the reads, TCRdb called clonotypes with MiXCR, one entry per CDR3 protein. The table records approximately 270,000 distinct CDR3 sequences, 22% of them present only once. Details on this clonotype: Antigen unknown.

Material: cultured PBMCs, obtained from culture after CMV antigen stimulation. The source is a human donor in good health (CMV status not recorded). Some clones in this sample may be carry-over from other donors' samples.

The CDR3 bases are TGCGCCAGCAGCTTGGGCAGGAGGGGAGATACGCAGTATTTT. Its translation: CASSLGRRGDTQYF. The chain links TRBV5-1 to TRBJ2-3; a possible D gene is TRBD2 (6 bases). The CDR3 runs to 14 residues. The germline V and J ends were trimmed by 0 bases and 5 bases, with 10 bases remaining between them. Per germline, CDR1 SGHRS and CDR2 YFSETQ.